These T cell receptor beta chains were read from a single sample in a study of CD8+ T cells in alopecia areata. Repertoires were generated with immunoSEQ multiplex PCR, while TCRdb's copy carries only in-frame clones and drops some. The sample has some 51,000 clones, about 96% seen once. This specimen was CD8+ T cells sorted from blood, taken at week 0. These TCRs come from a human donor with alopecia areata. The CDR3 runs from the conserved cysteine through the conserved F or W. A D gene is named only where the DNA matches it firmly. Part of the rows lack a size; the others show once, few, many or a class for expanded clones.

-	-	TRBV5-1	TRBJ2-3	TGCGCCAGCAGCTTAATTCGGTACACAGATACGCAGTATTTT	CASSLIRYTDTQYF
-	-	TRBV20-1	TRBJ2-7	TGCAGTGCTTTGCTCTCGTACGAGCAGTACTTC	CSALLSYEQYF
TRBD2	once	TRBV12-5	TRBJ2-1	TGTGCTAGTGGTTCGGGGGGGAGAGACTATGAGCAGTTCTTC	CASGSGGRDYEQFF
-	-	TRBV15	TRBJ1-2	TGTGCCACCAGCAGAGGTGGGCAGACCTATGGCTACACCTTC	CATSRGGQTYGYTF
-	-	TRBV27	TRBJ2-7	TGTGCCAGCGGCGAGGGTTACGAGCAGTACTTC	CASGEGYEQYF
-	-	TRBV30	TRBJ1-1	TGTGCCTGGAGGGGGACAAGAATTGAAGCTTTCTTT	CAWRGTRIEAFF
TRBD2	-	TRBV14	TRBJ2-3	TGTGCCAGCAGCCAAGCTCGACTAGCGGGGGGGCTGGATACGCAGTATTTT	CASSQARLAGGLDTQYF
TRBD2	-	TRBV2	TRBJ2-5	TGTGCCAGCAGCCCCGGGACTAGCGGACAAGAGACCCAGTACTTC	CASSPGTSGQETQYF
-	-	TRBV4-2	TRBJ2-3	TGTGCCAGCAGCCAAGAGGGGGAAACGCAGTATTTT	CASSQEGETQYF
-	once	TRBV27	TRBJ2-5	TGTGCCAGCTGTCTAGGAGAGACCCAGTACTTC	CASCLGETQYF
-	-	TRBV29-1	TRBJ1-2	TGCAGCGTTGAAGAGTCTATCGGAGGTGGGAAAACCTTC	CSVEESIGGGKTF
-	-	TRBV19	TRBJ2-7	TGTGCCAGTAGTTTCGGTACAGGAACATTCTACGAGCAGTACTTC	CASSFGTGTFYEQYF
TRBD2	-	TRBV11-3	TRBJ2-7	TGTGCCAGCAGCTTAGCGGCGGGGGACTCCTACGAGCAGTACTTC	CASSLAAGDSYEQYF
TRBD1	once	TRBV29-1	TRBJ2-2	TGCAGCGTTGGGGGGACAGGGAACACCGGGGAGCTGTTTTTT	CSVGGTGNTGELFF
TRBD2	-	TRBV30	TRBJ2-7	TGTGCCTGGAGTGGGGTAGCGGGGAAGTACGAGCAGTACTTC	CAWSGVAGKYEQYF
TRBD2	-	TRBV7-6	TRBJ2-3	TGTGCCAGCAGCCCGTACGGGGGGAGGACAGATACGCAGTATTTT	CASSPYGGRTDTQYF
-	-	TRBV6-5	TRBJ1-2	TGTGCCAGCAGTTACTCGAACCAGGTCACTTATGGCTACACCTTC	CASSYSNQVTYGYTF
TRBD2	-	TRBV2	TRBJ2-4	TGTGCCAGCAGTGGCGAGGTGGCGGGGGGACCCAAAAACATTCAGTACTTC	CASSGEVAGGPKNIQYF
-	-	TRBV7-2	TRBJ2-5	TGTGCCAGCAGCTTAGAGGATCAGGACCAAGAGACCCAGTACTTC	CASSLEDQDQETQYF
-	once	TRBV27	TRBJ2-7	TGTGCCAGCAGTTCACTGGGTGGCGAGCAGTACTTC	CASSSLGGEQYF
-	-	TRBV4-3	TRBJ2-2	TGCGCCAGCAGCCAATTTGAGGGGCCGAACACCGGGGAGCTGTTTTTT	CASSQFEGPNTGELFF
TRBD1	-	TRBV5-1	TRBJ1-2	TGCGCCAGCAGCCTGGGGACAGGGAGGGGAACTTATGGCTACACCTTC	CASSLGTGRGTYGYTF
-	-	TRBV4-1	TRBJ2-1	TGCGCCAGCAGCCAAGAAGTAAGCTCCTACAATGAGCAGTTCTTC	CASSQEVSSYNEQFF
-	-	TRBV4-1	TRBJ1-1	TGCGCCAGCAGCCAAGGACAGATCACTGAAGCTTTCTTT	CASSQGQITEAFF
-	-	TRBV13	TRBJ2-5	TGTGCCAGCAGCTTCGGTCAGTTCCAAGAGACCCAGTACTTC	CASSFGQFQETQYF
-	-	TRBV13	TRBJ1-1	TGTGCCAGCAGCCCTAGGACGGAGAACACTGAAGCTTTCTTT	CASSPRTENTEAFF
-	-	TRBV20-1	TRBJ2-5	TGCAGTGCTAGAGATTGGAGGACCCAGTACTTC	CSARDWRTQYF
-	-	TRBV12-5	TRBJ1-4	TGTGCTAGTGGTTTGGGGGTTGCAACTAATGAAAAACTGTTTTTT	CASGLGVATNEKLFF
TRBD2	-	TRBV10-3	TRBJ2-1	TGTGCCATAAAGGGCGGGGGAGTCTACAATGAGCAGTTCTTC	CAIKGGGVYNEQFF
TRBD1	-	TRBV12-5	TRBJ2-2	TGTGCTAGTGGTTTCGCGGACAGGGGACACACCGGGGAGCTGTTTTTT	CASGFADRGHTGELFF
TRBD1	-	TRBV2	TRBJ1-3	TGTGCCACCGAGACCCCGGGACAGGGGTTTCTCTCTGGAAACACCATATATTTT	CATETPGQGFLSGNTIYF
-	-	TRBV10-3	TRBJ1-6	TGTGCCATCAGTGAAGGGGGAGGTGGCTCACCCCTCCACTTT	CAISEGGGGSPLHF
TRBD1	-	TRBV7-9	TRBJ1-1	TGTGCCAGCAGCTTAGACGGGACAGGGCGAGGGAACACTGAAGCTTTCTTT	CASSLDGTGRGNTEAFF
TRBD1	-	TRBV27	TRBJ2-7	TGTGCCAGCAGTTTTTTAAAGAGGACAGGGGTCCCCGAGCAGTACTTC	CASSFLKRTGVPEQYF
TRBD1	-	TRBV29-1	TRBJ2-1	TGCAGCGTCTCAAATTCACAGGGGGTGTACAATGAGCAGTTCTTC	CSVSNSQGVYNEQFF
-	-	TRBV5-6	TRBJ1-2	TGTGCCAGCAGCTTGGTTTTTGGGGGCCCCAATGGCTACACCTTC	CASSLVFGGPNGYTF
TRBD2	-	TRBV7-9	TRBJ2-3	TGTGCCAGCAGCCAGACTAGCGGGGAGACCGGGTCGGCAGATACGCAGTATTTT	CASSQTSGETGSADTQYF
TRBD1	-	TRBV27	TRBJ2-7	TGTGCCAGCAGTTTCGGGACAGGGGGCGACGAGCAGTACTTC	CASSFGTGGDEQYF
TRBD1	-	TRBV6-4	TRBJ2-7	TGTGCCAGCAGTGACGTGGTTACCGGGACAGGACCCTACGAGCAGTACTTC	CASSDVVTGTGPYEQYF
TRBD2	-	TRBV7-7	TRBJ2-5	TGTGCTAGCGGGAGTACGGTACTCCGGACCCAGTACTTC	CASGSTVLRTQYF
-	-	TRBV7-3	TRBJ2-5	TGTGCCAGCAGCTCGCGATTTGAAGAGACCCAGTACTTC	CASSSRFEETQYF
-	-	TRBV18	TRBJ2-2	TGTGCCAGCTCAAAAGCGGACGGGAACACCGGGGAGCTGTTTTTT	CASSKADGNTGELFF
TRBD2	-	TRBV27	TRBJ2-1	TGTGCCAGCAGTTTAATCACTAGCGGAGGGGGTGAGCAGTTCTTC	CASSLITSGGGEQFF
-	-	TRBV7-8	TRBJ2-2	TGTGCCAGCAGCTTAGGGGCGGGGGAGCTGTTTTTT	CASSLGAGELFF
-	once	TRBV5-1	TRBJ2-7	TGCGCCAGCAGCTTGGCCCGGGGGTCCCCCTACGAGCAGTACTTC	CASSLARGSPYEQYF
-	medium-sized	TRBV10-3	TRBJ2-5	TGTGCCATCAGTGAGTCGGGAGAAAACCAAGAGACCCAGTACTTC	CAISESGENQETQYF
TRBD2	-	TRBV29-1	TRBJ2-2	TGCAGCGTTGGACTAGCGGGGGGAACGAACACCGGGGAGCTGTTTTTT	CSVGLAGGTNTGELFF
TRBD2	-	TRBV4-1	TRBJ2-7	TGCGCCAGCAGCCCTCGGGGGGAGGGCTACGAGCAGTACTTC	CASSPRGEGYEQYF
-	-	TRBV4-1	TRBJ1-3	TGCGCCAGCAGCCAAGATAGGTACTCTGGAAACACCATATATTTT	CASSQDRYSGNTIYF
TRBD1	-	TRBV29-1	TRBJ2-7	TGCAGCGTTGAAGGGGACAGGCCCCACGAGCAGTACTTC	CSVEGDRPHEQYF
-	once	TRBV5-4	TRBJ1-2	TGTGCCAGCAGCTTGCCGGCGGGTGAAGAGGGCTACACCTTC	CASSLPAGEEGYTF
-	-	TRBV6-5	TRBJ1-5	TGTGCCAGCAGTTACGGCTATAACCCGAATCAGCCCCAGCATTTT	CASSYGYNPNQPQHF